This TCR beta chain was documented in a study of OX40 agonist ivuxolimab in advanced cancers. The CDR3 extends over 18 amino acids. Germline CDR1 is SGHTA and CDR2 is FQGTGA. With 1 base clipped from V and 2 bases from J, the junction kept 13 bases outside the gene matches. Method: immunoSEQ multiplex PCR; TCRdb's copy keeps in-frame clones and lacks some. The sample contains tens of thousands of clones, 85% to 90% of which appear only once. This clone was seen once. This sequence was found in an adult with an advanced solid tumor such as melanoma, head and neck, liver or kidney cancer. The sample here was CD4+ or CD8+ T cells sorted from blood, taken in a trial of the OX40 agonist ivuxolimab. The genes are TRBV7-3 and TRBJ1-2, with 7 bases identical to TRBD1. The CDR3 coding sequence is TGTGCCAGCAGCTTAAGGCCCTCGGAGGGGGCCGCGAACTATGGCTACACCTTC. Translating gives CASSLRPSEGAANYGYTF.